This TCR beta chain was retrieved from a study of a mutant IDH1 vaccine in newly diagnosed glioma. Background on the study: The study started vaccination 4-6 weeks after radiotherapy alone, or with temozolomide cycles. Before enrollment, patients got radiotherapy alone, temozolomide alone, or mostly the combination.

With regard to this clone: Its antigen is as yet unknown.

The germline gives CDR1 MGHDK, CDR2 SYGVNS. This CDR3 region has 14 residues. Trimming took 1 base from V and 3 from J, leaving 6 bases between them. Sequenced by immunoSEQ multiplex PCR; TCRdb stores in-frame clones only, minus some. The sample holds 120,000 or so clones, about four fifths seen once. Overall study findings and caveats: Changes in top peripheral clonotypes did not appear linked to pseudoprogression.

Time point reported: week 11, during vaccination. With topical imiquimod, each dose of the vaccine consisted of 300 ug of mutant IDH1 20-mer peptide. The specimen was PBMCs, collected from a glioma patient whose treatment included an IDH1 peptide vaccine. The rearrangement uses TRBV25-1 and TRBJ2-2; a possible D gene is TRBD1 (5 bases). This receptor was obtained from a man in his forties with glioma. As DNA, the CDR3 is TGTGCCAGCAGTGAATCCAGGGACACCGGGGAGCTGTTTTTT. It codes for CASSESRDTGELFF.